Presented here are 11 T cell receptor beta chains from one specimen sequenced in a study of control samples from healthy donors and cancer patients. The data were produced by immunoSEQ multiplex PCR, yet TCRdb's version contains in-frame clones alone and is incomplete. The repertoire holds tens of thousands of clones, with around 84% as singletons. The source material was PBMCs. Receptor source: a man aged 70 or older with lung cancer.

The rearrangement links TRBV9 to TRBJ2-3; no reliable D call. The V end was cut by 0 bases, the J end by 1 base, with 6 bases between. The CDR3 has 14 amino acids. Germline V gene sequence: CDR1 SGDLS, CDR2 YYNGEE. The DNA for the CDR3 is TGTGCCAGCAGCGTAGGAAGGGGCACAGATACGCAGTATTTT. Encoded protein: CASSVGRGTDTQYF. The full variable domain, with the rest looked up from reference TRBV9 and TRBJ2-3, is DSGVTQTPKHLITATGQRVTLRCSPRSGDLSVYWYQQSLDQGLQFLIQYYNGEERAKGNILERFSAQQFPDLHSELNLSSLELGDSALYFCASSVGRGTDTQYFGPGTRLTVL.

The V call is TRBV28, the J call TRBJ2-7; TRBD1 might be the D (6 bases). The CDR3 totals 13 residues. Per germline, CDR1 MDHEN and CDR2 SYDVKM. V lost 6 bases and J lost 4, with 13 bases in between. CDR3 in DNA: TGTGCCAGCAGGGTGGGGGCGCTTTACGAGCAGTACTTC. Amino acid sequence: CASRVGALYEQYF. Using reference TRBV28 and TRBJ2-7 for the parts outside the CDR3, the full variable domain is DVKVTQSSRYLVKRTGEKVFLECVQDMDHENMFWYRQDPGLGLRLIYFSYDVKMKEKGDIPEGYSVSREKKERFSLILESASTNQTSMYLCASRVGALYEQYFGPGTRLTVT.

The chain has TRBV9 and TRBJ2-1; no clear D. The V gene lost 0 bases and the J gene lost 0 bases, with 7 bases spanning the gap. The germline V gene encodes CDR1 SGDLS and CDR2 YYNGEE. There are 15 residues in the CDR3. The CDR3 DNA follows: TGTGCCAGCAGCGTAGGGGCTAGCTCCTACAATGAGCAGTTCTTC. Protein sequence: CASSVGASSYNEQFF.

The rearrangement joins TRBV5-3 to TRBJ2-3; the match to TRBD2 covers 9 bases. TRBV5-3 qualifies as an ORF whose function is uncertain. The CDR3 loop spans 18 amino acids. With V trimmed by 5 bases and J by 2 bases, 15 bases remained unmatched. CDR3 bases: TGTGCCAGAAGAATTGCGGGGGGGCCCTATCAACCCACAGATACGCAGTATTTT. Translated: CARRIAGGPYQPTDTQYF.

This chain uses TRBV7-9 with TRBJ2-7; D unresolved. Trimming shortened V by 4 bases and J by 0 bases, and 7 bases separated the two germline ends. CDR3 size: 13 residues. CDR1 and CDR2 (germline): SEHNR, FQNEAQ (reference sequence). The CDR3 DNA sequence: TGTGCCAGCAGCTATGATGGCTCCTACGAGCAGTACTTC. This sequence encodes CASSYDGSYEQYF.

V is TRBV5-1 and J is TRBJ2-2; tentative D call: TRBD2 (5 bases). The CDR3 contains 13 residues. Trimming shortened V by 4 bases and J by 6 bases, and 10 bases separated the two germline ends. Germline CDR1 reads SGHRS; CDR2 reads YFSETQ. The DNA for the CDR3 is TGCGCCAGCAGCCCGGAGGTCCCCGGGGAGCTGTTTTTT. Residues: CASSPEVPGELFF.

Here the CDR3 reads CASSLQEDTQYF. As DNA, the CDR3 is TGTGCCAGCAGCCTACAGGAAGATACGCAGTATTTT. The J gene is TRBJ2-3, the V gene TRBV6-5, with D maybe TRBD1 (5 bases). The CDR3 covers 12 residues. Germline-derived CDR1 and CDR2 are MNHEY and SVGAGI. Trimming took 6 bases from V and 5 from J, leaving 9 bases between them.

This chain links TRBV27 with TRBJ2-7, with D perhaps given as TRBD1 or TRBD2 (5 bases each). The germline gives CDR1 MNHEY, CDR2 SMNVEV (reference sequence). V lost 6 bases, J lost 4 bases, and 13 bases lay in between. CDR3 length: 13 residues. CDR3 residues: CASRWGPSYEQYF. The CDR3 bases are TGTGCCAGCAGATGGGGACCCTCATACGAGCAGTACTTC.

This clone was detected only once. The genes are TRBV4-1 and TRBJ2-1; 7 positions agree with TRBD2. This CDR3 is 16 amino acids long. The germline CDR1 and CDR2 sequences are MGHRA and YSYEKL. The V and J ends lost 3 bases and 8 bases, in that order; junction bases with no gene match: 13. This chain's CDR3 is CASSQGGSLLSYEQFF. The DNA for the CDR3 is TGCGCCAGCAGCCAGGGGGGGTCCCTCTTAAGCTATGAGCAGTTCTTC.

V is TRBV5-1 and J is TRBJ1-1; 7 nucleotides match TRBD1. Germline V gene sequence: CDR1 SGHRS, CDR2 YFSETQ. The CDR3 is made up of 16 amino acids. The junction had 19 bases not matched to a gene; V was cut back by 4 bases and J by 10 bases. The CDR3 coding sequence is TGCGCCAGCAGCCAAACCCCAGGGGGTTCTCAGGGGGGAGCTTTCTTT. As protein: CASSQTPGGSQGGAFF.

This chain links TRBV18 with TRBJ2-1; D is possibly TRBD1 or TRBD2 (5 bases each). The CDR3 spans 16 residues. The germline V gene has CDR1 KGHSH and CDR2 LQKENI. V was pared by 2 bases and J by 6 bases, with 17 bases between. The DNA for the CDR3 is TGTGCCAGCTCACCAAGGGCCACACTCGGGGCCAATGAGCAGTTCTTC. It encodes CASSPRATLGANEQFF.